Detailed here is one T cell receptor beta chain. This sample stems from a study of technical replicates of blood from several donors. The repertoire was sequenced with immunoSEQ multiplex PCR; TCRdb's copy has only in-frame clones and lacks some. The sample has over 60,000 clones; roughly 93% are singletons. The TCR originated in a human donor in good health. The source material was T cells isolated from PBMCs.

CDR3 nucleotide sequence: TGTGCCAGCAGCCCCCTCCTGGGGCTAGCGGGGACCGGGGAGCTGTTTTTT. This encodes CASSPLLGLAGTGELFF. The V gene is TRBV14, the J gene TRBJ2-2; 9 nucleotides align to TRBD2. The germline gives CDR1 SGHDN, CDR2 FVKESK. This CDR3 contains 17 residues. V was clipped by 4 bases and J by 5 bases; unmatched bases: 11. Combining the CDR3 with reference TRBV14 and TRBJ2-2 gives the whole variable domain EAGVTQFPSHSVIEKGQTVTLRCDPISGHDNLYWYRRVMGKEIKFLLHFVKESKQDESGMPNNRFLAERTGGTYSTLKVQPAELEDSGVYFCASSPLLGLAGTGELFFGEGSRLTVL.